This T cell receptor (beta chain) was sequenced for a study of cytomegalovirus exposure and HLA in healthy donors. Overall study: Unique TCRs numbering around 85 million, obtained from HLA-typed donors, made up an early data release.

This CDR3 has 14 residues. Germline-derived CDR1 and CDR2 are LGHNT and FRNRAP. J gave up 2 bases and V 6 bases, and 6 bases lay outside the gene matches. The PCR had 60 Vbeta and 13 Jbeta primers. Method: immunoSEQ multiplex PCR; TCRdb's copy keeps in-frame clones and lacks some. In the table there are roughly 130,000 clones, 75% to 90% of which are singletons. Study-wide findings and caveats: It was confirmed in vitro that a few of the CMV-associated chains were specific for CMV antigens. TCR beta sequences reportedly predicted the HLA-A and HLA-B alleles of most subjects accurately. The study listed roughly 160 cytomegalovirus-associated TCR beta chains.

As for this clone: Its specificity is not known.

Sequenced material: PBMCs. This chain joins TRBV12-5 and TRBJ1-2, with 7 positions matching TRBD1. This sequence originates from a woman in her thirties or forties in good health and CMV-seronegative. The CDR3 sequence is CASGPDRVNYGYTF. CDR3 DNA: TGTGCTAGTGGGCCTGACAGGGTAAACTATGGCTACACCTTC.